These 18 T cell receptor beta chains were sequenced from one sample in a study of blood T cell repertoires in COVID-19. The table came from immunoSEQ multiplex PCR; TCRdb's copy has only in-frame clones and leaves some out. Among over 110,000 clones listed, 79% were seen once. The specimen was peripheral blood. Receptor source: a man aged 60-69 years with acute or convalescent COVID-19.

This chain joins TRBV6-1 and TRBJ2-3, with D possibly TRBD2 on 5 matching bases. The CDR3 consists of 14 residues. The ends were cut back, 2 bases at V and 6 bases at J, with 12 bases in the middle. The germline gives CDR1 MNHNS, CDR2 SASEGT. The CDR3 loop reads CASSESGKADTQYF. CDR3 coding DNA: TGTGCCAGCAGTGAATCGGGGAAAGCGGATACGCAGTATTTT.

The chain recombines TRBV11-2 with TRBJ1-1; D may be TRBD1 (6 bases). The CDR3 runs 14 residues. The ends were cut back, 6 bases at V and 0 bases at J, with 11 bases in the middle. Looked up from germline, CDR1 is SGHAT and CDR2 is FQNNGV. CDR3 bases: TGTGCCAGCAGGGACCGGACAGTGAACACTGAAGCTTTCTTT. It codes for CASRDRTVNTEAFF.

V and J are TRBV7-2 and TRBJ1-4; unclear D gene. Trimming took 5 bases from V and 2 from J, leaving 12 bases between them. This CDR3 has 15 residues. Germline CDR1 is SGHTA and CDR2 is FQGNSA. CDR3 residues: CASSPWGATNEKLFF. CDR3 DNA: TGTGCCAGCAGCCCCTGGGGAGCCACTAATGAAAAACTGTTTTTT.

The J gene is TRBJ2-1, the V gene TRBV10-3; 9 nucleotides agree with TRBD2. Germline trimming cut 6 bases from V and 5 bases from J; bases unmatched to any gene: 5. Germline V gene lookup returns CDR1 ENHRY and CDR2 SYGVKD. This CDR3 region has 14 residues. CDR3 DNA: TGTGCCATCAGAGAGCGGGAGGAGGACAATGAGCAGTTCTTC. It codes for CAIREREEDNEQFF.

In this sample, this clone turned up a few times. V and J are TRBV6-2 or TRBV6-3 and TRBJ2-2; 10 nucleotides agree with TRBD1. CDR1 MNHEY and CDR2 SVGEGT come from the germline V gene. The junction had 10 bases not matched to a gene; V was cut back by 8 bases and J by 4 bases. The CDR3 sequence is 16 residues long. The CDR3 loop reads CASGPRQGAITGELFF. In nucleotides, the CDR3 is TGTGCCAGCGGCCCTCGACAGGGGGCCATCACCGGGGAGCTGTTTTTT.

The table lists this clone with a count of one. The chain carries TRBV6-5 and TRBJ2-3; 9 bases agree with TRBD1. Germline V gene sequence: CDR1 MNHEY, CDR2 SVGAGI. The length of the CDR3 is 15 residues. Germline trimming cut 6 bases from V and 4 bases from J; bases unmatched to any gene: 8. The CDR3 region has the DNA TGTGCCAGCAGGATTTTGGACAGGGGACCAGATACGCAGTATTTT. Translated: CASRILDRGPDTQYF.

The genes are TRBV5-4 and TRBJ2-7, with 9 positions matching TRBD1. Germline values: CDR1 SGHNT, CDR2 YYREEE (reference sequence). V was clipped by 6 bases and J by 0 bases; unmatched bases: 7. This CDR3 region has 15 residues. The CDR3 here is CASKRDRAFSYEQYF. DNA for the CDR3: TGTGCCAGCAAACGGGACAGGGCATTCTCCTACGAGCAGTACTTC.

The chain has TRBV2 and TRBJ2-3; D gene unclear. Germline CDR1 is SNHLY and CDR2 is FYNNEI. V lost 0 bases, J lost 1 base, and 11 bases lay in between. This CDR3 has 16 residues. CDR3 protein: CASSEARSVRTDTQYF. Written as DNA, the CDR3 is TGTGCCAGCAGTGAAGCAAGGAGCGTCCGCACAGATACGCAGTATTTT. The whole variable domain, remainder taken from reference TRBV2 and TRBJ2-3, is EPEVTQTPSHQVTQMGQEVILRCVPISNHLYFYWYRQILGQKVEFLVSFYNNEISEKSEIFDDQFSVERPDGSNFTLKIRSTKLEDSAMYFCASSEARSVRTDTQYFGPGTRLTVL.

The gene calls are TRBV6-2 or TRBV6-3 and TRBJ2-7; 8 bases agree with TRBD2. Unmatched junction bases numbered 7, after V lost 0 bases and J lost 0 bases. Germline values: CDR1 MNHEY, CDR2 SVGEGT. The CDR3 loop spans 17 amino acids. The DNA of the CDR3 is TGTGCCAGCAGTTACTCGGGGAGCGGGAGTAGCTCCTACGAGCAGTACTTC. Translation: CASSYSGSGSSSYEQYF.

V usage is TRBV28 and J usage is TRBJ1-1, with TRBD1 matching over 8 bases. V trimming: 9 bases; J trimming: 0 bases; junction bases outside the gene matches: 6. The CDR3 covers 14 residues. Germline V gene data show CDR1 as MDHEN and CDR2 as SYDVKM. CDR3 amino acids: CASGTGGMNTEAFF. CDR3 nucleotides: TGTGCCAGTGGGACAGGCGGGATGAACACTGAAGCTTTCTTT.

The chain couples TRBV5-5 to TRBJ1-4; 8 bases are shared with TRBD1. J lost 8 bases, V lost 4 bases, and 7 bases had no gene match. Germline CDR1 is SGHKS and CDR2 is YYEKEE (reference sequence). The CDR3 loop spans 14 amino acids. The CDR3 DNA reads TGTGCCAGCAGCCAGACAGGGGTTGGGGAAAAACTGTTTTTT. Protein: CASSQTGVGEKLFF.

Only one count was recorded for this clone. The rearrangement uses TRBV7-3 and TRBJ1-5, with 9 bases that match TRBD1. Germline trimming cut 5 bases from V and 6 bases from J; bases unmatched to any gene: 8. The CDR3 consists of 15 residues. CDR1 is SGHTA, CDR2 FQGTGA, per germline. The CDR3 sequence is CASSRDRVPGQPQHF. Here the CDR3 DNA reads TGTGCCAGCAGCCGGGACAGGGTTCCGGGTCAGCCCCAGCATTTT.

The chain links TRBV6-5 to TRBJ2-5; TRBD1 matches 8 bases. Germline-derived CDR1 and CDR2 are MNHEY and SVGAGI. This CDR3 region has 13 residues. Trimming cost V 5 bases and J 7 bases; bases outside gene matches: 6. The CDR3 nucleotides read TGTGCCAGCAGTCCGACAGGGGTCGGGACCCAGTACTTC. This translates into CASSPTGVGTQYF.

V gene TRBV5-1 combines with J gene TRBJ1-1; TRBD1 agrees at 10 bases. The germline V gene encodes CDR1 SGHRS and CDR2 YFSETQ. The CDR3 spans 14 residues. With 5 bases clipped from V and 1 base from J, the junction kept 2 bases outside the gene matches. The CDR3 sequence: CASRTGGQNTEAFF. DNA for the CDR3: TGCGCCAGCAGGACAGGGGGCCAGAACACTGAAGCTTTCTTT.

The chain has TRBV24-1 and TRBJ1-1, with D perhaps matching TRBD1 (6 bases). Per germline, CDR1 KGHDR and CDR2 SFDVKD. This CDR3 contains 14 residues. Trimming removed 2 bases from V and 4 bases from J, with 10 bases in between. Here the CDR3 reads CATSDSRGFTEAFF. The CDR3 coding sequence is TGTGCCACCAGTGATTCTAGGGGGTTCACTGAAGCTTTCTTT.

The rearrangement joins TRBV14 to TRBJ1-1; D is possibly TRBD1 (5 bases). Germline V lookup: CDR1 SGHDN, CDR2 FVKESK. The CDR3 loop spans 14 amino acids. Trimming stripped 0 bases from V and 8 bases from J, with 13 bases between. CDR3 region: CASSQEGQGREAFF. CDR3 nucleotides: TGTGCCAGCAGCCAAGAGGGGCAGGGCCGGGAAGCTTTCTTT.

The J gene is TRBJ2-3, the V gene TRBV20-1; D may be TRBD2 (6 bases). The germline V and J ends were trimmed by 3 bases and 0 bases, with 16 bases remaining between them. The germline CDR1 and CDR2 sequences are DFQATT and SNEGSKA (reference sequence). CDR3 length equals 16 residues. CDR3 amino acids: CSASSLLATSTDTQYF. The CDR3 DNA follows: TGCAGTGCTAGTTCCCTCCTAGCGACTAGCACAGATACGCAGTATTTT.

The V and J genes are TRBV5-6 and TRBJ1-5, with 11 bases aligning to TRBD1. Trimming at V came to 0 bases and at J to 1 base, leaving 6 bases not matched to a gene. CDR1 SGHDT and CDR2 YYEEEE come from the germline V gene. This CDR3 spans 18 amino acids. The CDR3 sequence is CASSLGGTGGMSNQPQHF. CDR3 nucleotide sequence: TGTGCCAGCAGCTTGGGAGGGACAGGGGGTATGAGCAATCAGCCCCAGCATTTT. The variable domain in full, completed from reference TRBV5-6 and TRBJ1-5, reads DAGVTQSPTHLIKTRGQQVTLRCSPKSGHDTVSWYQQALGQGPQFIFQYYEEEERQRGNFPDRFSGHQFPNYSSELNVNALLLGDSALYLCASSLGGTGGMSNQPQHFGDGTRLSIL.